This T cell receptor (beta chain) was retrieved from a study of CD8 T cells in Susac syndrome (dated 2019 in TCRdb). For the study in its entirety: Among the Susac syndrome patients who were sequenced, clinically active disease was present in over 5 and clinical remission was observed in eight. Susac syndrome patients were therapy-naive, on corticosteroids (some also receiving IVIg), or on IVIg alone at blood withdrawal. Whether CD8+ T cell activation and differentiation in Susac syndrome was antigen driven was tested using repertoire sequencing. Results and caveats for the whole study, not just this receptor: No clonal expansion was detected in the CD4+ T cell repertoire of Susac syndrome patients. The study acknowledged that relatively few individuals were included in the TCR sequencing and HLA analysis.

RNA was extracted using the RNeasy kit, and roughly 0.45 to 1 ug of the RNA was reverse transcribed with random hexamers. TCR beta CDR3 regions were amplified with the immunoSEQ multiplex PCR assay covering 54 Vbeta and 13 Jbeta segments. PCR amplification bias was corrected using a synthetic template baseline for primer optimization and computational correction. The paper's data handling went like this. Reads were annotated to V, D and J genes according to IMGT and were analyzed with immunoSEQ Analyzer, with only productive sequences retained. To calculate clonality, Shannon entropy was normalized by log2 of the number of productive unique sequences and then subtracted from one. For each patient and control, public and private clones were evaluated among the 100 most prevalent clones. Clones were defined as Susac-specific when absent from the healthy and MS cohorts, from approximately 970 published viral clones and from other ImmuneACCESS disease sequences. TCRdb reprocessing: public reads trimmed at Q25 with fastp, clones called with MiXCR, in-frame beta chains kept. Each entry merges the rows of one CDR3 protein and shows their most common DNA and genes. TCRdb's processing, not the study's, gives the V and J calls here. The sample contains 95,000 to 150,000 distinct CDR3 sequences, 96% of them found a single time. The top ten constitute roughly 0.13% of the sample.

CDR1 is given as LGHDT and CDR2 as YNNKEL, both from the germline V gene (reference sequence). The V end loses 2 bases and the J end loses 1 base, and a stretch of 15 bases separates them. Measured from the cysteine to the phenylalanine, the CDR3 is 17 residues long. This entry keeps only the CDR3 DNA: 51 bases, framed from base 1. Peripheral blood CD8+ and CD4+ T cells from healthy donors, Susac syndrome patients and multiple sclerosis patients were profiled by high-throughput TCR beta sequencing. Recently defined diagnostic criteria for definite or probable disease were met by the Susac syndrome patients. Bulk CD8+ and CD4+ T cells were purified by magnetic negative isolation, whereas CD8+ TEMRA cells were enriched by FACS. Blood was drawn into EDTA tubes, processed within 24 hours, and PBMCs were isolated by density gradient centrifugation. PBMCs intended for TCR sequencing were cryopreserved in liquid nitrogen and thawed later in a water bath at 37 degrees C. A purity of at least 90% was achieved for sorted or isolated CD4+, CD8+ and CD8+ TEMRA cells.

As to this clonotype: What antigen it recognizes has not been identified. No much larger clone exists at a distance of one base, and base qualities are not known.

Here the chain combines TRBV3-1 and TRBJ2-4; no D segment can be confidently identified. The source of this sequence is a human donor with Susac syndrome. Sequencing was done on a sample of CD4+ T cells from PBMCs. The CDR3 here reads CASSQSPSGAAKNIQYF. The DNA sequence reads TGTGCCAGCAGCCAATCCCCGAGTGGAGCGGCCAAAAACATTCAGTACTTC.